This entry lists 8 T cell receptor beta chains sequenced from one sample in a study of blood T cell repertoires in COVID-19. Assay used: immunoSEQ multiplex PCR; TCRdb lists only in-frame clones, some missing. The sample records more than 200,000 clones, roughly 86% being singletons. Material: PBMCs or T cells enriched from blood (not recorded which). Receptor source: a woman in her forties or fifties who had recovered from COVID-19.

V usage is TRBV5-6 and J usage is TRBJ2-7; 10 bases match TRBD2. Losses at the gene ends were 3 bases for V and 2 bases for J; bases not matched to a gene: 5. The CDR3 loop spans 15 amino acids. Germline lookup yields CDR1 SGHDT and CDR2 YYEEEE. CDR3 coding DNA: TGTGCCAGCAGCTGGACTAGCGGATCGACCTACGAGCAGTACTTC. Amino acid sequence: CASSWTSGSTYEQYF.

The CDR3 DNA follows: TGTGCCAGCAGCTTAGACAGATTCTATGGCTACACCTTC. It encodes CASSLDRFYGYTF. The chain couples TRBV11-2 to TRBJ1-2; the D is unclear. The CDR3 runs 13 residues. CDR1 SGHAT and CDR2 FQNNGV come from the germline V gene. Trimming removed 0 bases from V and 4 bases from J, with 6 bases in between.

This clone was seen just once. The chain carries TRBV28 and TRBJ2-5; D is unresolved. Per germline, CDR1 MDHEN and CDR2 SYDVKM. The CDR3 is 13 residues long. V was pared by 3 bases and J by 1 base, with 6 bases between. The CDR3 nucleotides read TGTGCCAGCAGTTTGCTAGTCCAAGAGACCCAGTACTTC. Translating it yields CASSLLVQETQYF.

CDR3 loop: CASIAGRSYEQYF. In nucleotides, the CDR3 is TGTGCCAGCATAGCGGGACGGTCCTACGAGCAGTACTTC. The V call is TRBV28, the J call TRBJ2-7; 8 bases map to TRBD2. The germline V gene has CDR1 MDHEN and CDR2 SYDVKM. The V segment lost 7 bases and the J segment 1 base; nucleotides outside the gene matches: 3. The CDR3 sequence is 13 residues long.

The V and J genes are TRBV4-2 and TRBJ2-3, with D perhaps TRBD2 (5 bases). The CDR3 is 17 amino acids. Germline V CDR1 and CDR2: LGHNA, YNFKEQ. With 0 bases removed from V and 0 bases from J, the gap between germline ends came to 13 bases. The CDR3 protein is CASSQDRSGESTDTQYF. DNA for the CDR3: TGTGCCAGCAGCCAAGATCGGAGCGGCGAGAGCACAGATACGCAGTATTTT.

The rearrangement joins TRBV30 to TRBJ2-5, with TRBD2 as a possible D gene (6 bases). There are 17 residues in the CDR3. V gave up 3 bases and J gave up 4 bases, with 24 bases separating them. Germline V CDR1 and CDR2: GTSNPN, SVGIG (reference sequence). For the CDR3, the DNA is TGTGCCTGGAGCCTAAGCCTCCCTCACGCGGGAACAGAGACCCAGTACTTC. Its protein product is CAWSLSLPHAGTETQYF.

The chain uses TRBV19 and TRBJ1-5, with D possibly TRBD1 on 6 matching bases. Looked up from germline, CDR1 is LNHDA and CDR2 is SQIVND (reference sequence). V lost 9 bases, J lost 5 bases, and 17 bases lay in between. The CDR3 consists of 14 residues. CDR3 DNA sequence: TGTGCCAGCACGGAGGACAGTGTCTATCAGCCCCAGCATTTT. This encodes CASTEDSVYQPQHF.

The V and J genes are TRBV28 and TRBJ2-3; 8 bases map to TRBD2. Germline-derived CDR1 and CDR2 are MDHEN and SYDVKM. The length of the CDR3 is 17 residues. V was pared by 8 bases and J by 0 bases, with 13 bases of the junction left unmatched. In DNA form, the CDR3 reads TGTGCCAGCCCCCCCGCAACTAGCGGCTTCAGCACAGATACGCAGTATTTT. It encodes CASPPATSGFSTDTQYF.